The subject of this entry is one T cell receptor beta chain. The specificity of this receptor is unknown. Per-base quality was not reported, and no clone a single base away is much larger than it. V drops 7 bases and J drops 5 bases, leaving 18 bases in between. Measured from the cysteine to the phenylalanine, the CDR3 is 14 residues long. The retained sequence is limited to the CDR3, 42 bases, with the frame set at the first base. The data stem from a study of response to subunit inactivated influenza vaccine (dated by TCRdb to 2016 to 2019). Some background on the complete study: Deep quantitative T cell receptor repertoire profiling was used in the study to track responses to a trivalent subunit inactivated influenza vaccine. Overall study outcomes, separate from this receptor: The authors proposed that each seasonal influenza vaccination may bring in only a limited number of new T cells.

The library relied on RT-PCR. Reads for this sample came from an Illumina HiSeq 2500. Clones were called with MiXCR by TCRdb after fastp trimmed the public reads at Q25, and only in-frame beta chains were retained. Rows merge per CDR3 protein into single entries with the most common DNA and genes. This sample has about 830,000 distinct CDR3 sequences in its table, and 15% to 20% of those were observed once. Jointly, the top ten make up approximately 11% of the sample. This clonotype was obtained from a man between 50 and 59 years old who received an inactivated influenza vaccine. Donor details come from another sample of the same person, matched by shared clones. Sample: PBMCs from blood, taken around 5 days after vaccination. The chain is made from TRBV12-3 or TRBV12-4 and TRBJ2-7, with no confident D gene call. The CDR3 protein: CASTHRPGFDEQYF. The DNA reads TGTGCCAGCACCCATCGTCCAGGATTCGACGAGCAGTACTTC.